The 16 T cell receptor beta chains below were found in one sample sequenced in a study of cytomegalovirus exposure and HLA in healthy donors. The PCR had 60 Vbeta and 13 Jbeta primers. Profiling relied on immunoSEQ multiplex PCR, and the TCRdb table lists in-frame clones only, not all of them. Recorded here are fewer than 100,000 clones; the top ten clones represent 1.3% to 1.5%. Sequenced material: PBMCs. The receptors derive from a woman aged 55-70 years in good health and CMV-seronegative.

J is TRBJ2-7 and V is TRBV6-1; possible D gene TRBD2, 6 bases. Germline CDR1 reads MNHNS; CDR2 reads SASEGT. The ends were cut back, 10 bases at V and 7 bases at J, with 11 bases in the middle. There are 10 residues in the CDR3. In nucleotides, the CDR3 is TGTGCCACAGAGGAGGGAGAGCAGTACTTC. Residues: CATEEGEQYF.

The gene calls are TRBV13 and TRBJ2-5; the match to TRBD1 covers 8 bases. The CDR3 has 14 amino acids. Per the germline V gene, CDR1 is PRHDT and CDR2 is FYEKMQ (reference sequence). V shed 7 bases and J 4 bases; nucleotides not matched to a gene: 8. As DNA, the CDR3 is TGTGCCAGCACCCTAGGGGGGACAGGAGAGACCCAGTACTTC. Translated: CASTLGGTGETQYF. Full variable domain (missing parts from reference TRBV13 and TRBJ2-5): AAGVIQSPRHLIKEKRETATLKCYPIPRHDTVYWYQQGPGQDPQFLISFYEKMQSDKGSIPDRFSAQQFSDYHSELNMSSLELGDSALYFCASTLGGTGETQYFGPGTRLLVL.

CDR3 bases: TGTGCCAGCAGCCTCGGGACTAGCGGGACCGAGCAGTACTTC. Its translation: CASSLGTSGTEQYF. The chain employs TRBV7-9 and TRBJ2-7; 13 positions agree with TRBD2. Germline V gene data show CDR1 as SEHNR and CDR2 as FQNEAQ (reference sequence). This CDR3 region has 14 residues. Trimming removed 5 bases from V and 6 bases from J; junction bases left unmatched: 4.

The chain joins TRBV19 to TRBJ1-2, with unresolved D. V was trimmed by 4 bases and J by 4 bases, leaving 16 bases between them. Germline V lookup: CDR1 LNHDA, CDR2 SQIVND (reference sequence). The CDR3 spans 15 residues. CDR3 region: CASSTPYGVGYGYTF. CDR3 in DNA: TGTGCCAGTAGTACCCCGTACGGGGTTGGCTATGGCTACACCTTC.

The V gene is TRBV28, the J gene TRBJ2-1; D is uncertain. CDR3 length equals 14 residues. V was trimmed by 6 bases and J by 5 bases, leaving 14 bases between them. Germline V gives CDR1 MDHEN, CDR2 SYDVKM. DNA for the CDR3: TGTGCCAGCAGCCTACTTGCACCCAACAATGAGCAGTTCTTC. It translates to CASSLLAPNNEQFF.

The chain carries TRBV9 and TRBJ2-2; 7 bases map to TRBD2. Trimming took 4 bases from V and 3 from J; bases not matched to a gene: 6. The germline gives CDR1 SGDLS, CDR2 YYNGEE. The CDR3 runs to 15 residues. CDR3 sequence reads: CASSPTSQHTGELFF. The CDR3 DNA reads TGTGCCAGCAGCCCGACTAGCCAGCACACCGGGGAGCTGTTTTTT.

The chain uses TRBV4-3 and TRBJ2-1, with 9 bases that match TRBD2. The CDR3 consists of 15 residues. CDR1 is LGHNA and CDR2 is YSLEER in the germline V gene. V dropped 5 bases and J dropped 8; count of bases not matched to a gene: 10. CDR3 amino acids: CASSLFSGSQYEQFF. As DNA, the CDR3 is TGCGCCAGCAGCTTGTTTAGCGGGAGCCAATATGAGCAGTTCTTC.

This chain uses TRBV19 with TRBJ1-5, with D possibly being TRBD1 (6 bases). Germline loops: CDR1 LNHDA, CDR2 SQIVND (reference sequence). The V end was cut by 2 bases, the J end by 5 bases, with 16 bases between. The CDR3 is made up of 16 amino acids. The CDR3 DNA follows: TGTGCCAGTAGTATATTGTTACAGGGCGCCTATCAGCCCCAGCATTTT. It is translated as CASSILLQGAYQPQHF.

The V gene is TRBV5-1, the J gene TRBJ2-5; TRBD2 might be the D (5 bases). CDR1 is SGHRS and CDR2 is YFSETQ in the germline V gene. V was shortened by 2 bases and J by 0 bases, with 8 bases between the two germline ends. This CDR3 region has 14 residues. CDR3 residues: CASSLPLDQETQYF. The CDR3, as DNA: TGCGCCAGCAGCTTACCACTAGACCAAGAGACCCAGTACTTC.

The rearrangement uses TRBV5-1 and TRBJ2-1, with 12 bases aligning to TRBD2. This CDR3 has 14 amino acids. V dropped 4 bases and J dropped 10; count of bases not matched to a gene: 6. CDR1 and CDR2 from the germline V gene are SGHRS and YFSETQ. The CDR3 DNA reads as TGCGCCAGCAGCCTTGGACTAGCGGGATTCGAGCAGTTCTTC. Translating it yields CASSLGLAGFEQFF.

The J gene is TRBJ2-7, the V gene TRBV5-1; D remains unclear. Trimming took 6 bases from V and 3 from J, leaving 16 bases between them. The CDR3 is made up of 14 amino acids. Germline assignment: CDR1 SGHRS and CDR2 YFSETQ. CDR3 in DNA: TGCGCCAGCACCCGCGACTCCCCTGGCTACGAGCAGTACTTC. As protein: CASTRDSPGYEQYF.

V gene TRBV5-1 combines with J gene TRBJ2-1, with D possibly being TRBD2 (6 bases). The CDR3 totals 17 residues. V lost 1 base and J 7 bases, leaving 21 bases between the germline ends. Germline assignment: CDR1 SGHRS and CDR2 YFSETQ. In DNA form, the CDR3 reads TGCGCCAGCAGCTTGAGAGTCGCGGGAAGCGCGGTTAATGAGCAGTTCTTC. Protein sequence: CASSLRVAGSAVNEQFF.

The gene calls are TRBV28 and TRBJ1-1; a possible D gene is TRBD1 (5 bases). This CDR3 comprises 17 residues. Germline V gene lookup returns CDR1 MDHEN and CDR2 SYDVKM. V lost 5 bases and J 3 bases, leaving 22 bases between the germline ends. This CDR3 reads CASSPSGSGGRYTEAFF. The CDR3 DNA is TGTGCCAGCAGTCCCTCGGGTTCCGGGGGGAGGTACACTGAAGCTTTCTTT. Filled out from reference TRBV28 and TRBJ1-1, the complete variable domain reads DVKVTQSSRYLVKRTGEKVFLECVQDMDHENMFWYRQDPGLGLRLIYFSYDVKMKEKGDIPEGYSVSREKKERFSLILESASTNQTSMYLCASSPSGSGGRYTEAFFGQGTRLTVV.

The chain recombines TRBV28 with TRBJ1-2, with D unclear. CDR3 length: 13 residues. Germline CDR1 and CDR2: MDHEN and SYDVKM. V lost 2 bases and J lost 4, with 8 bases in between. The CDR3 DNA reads TGTGCCAGCAGTTTAGAGGAGTCCTATGGCTACACCTTC. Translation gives CASSLEESYGYTF.

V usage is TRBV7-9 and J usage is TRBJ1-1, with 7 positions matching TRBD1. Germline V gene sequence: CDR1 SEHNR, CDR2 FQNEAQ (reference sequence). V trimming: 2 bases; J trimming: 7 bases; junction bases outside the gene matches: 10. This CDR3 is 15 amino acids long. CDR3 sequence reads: CASSLFSGGHREAFF. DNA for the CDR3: TGTGCCAGCAGCTTATTTTCAGGGGGACACCGTGAAGCTTTCTTT.

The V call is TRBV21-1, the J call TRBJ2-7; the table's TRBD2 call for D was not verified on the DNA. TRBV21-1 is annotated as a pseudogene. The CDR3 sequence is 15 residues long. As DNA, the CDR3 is TGTGCCAGCAGCAAAAGGGAGCTAGCCGACTACGAGCAGTACTTC. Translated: CASSKRELADYEQYF.